A selection of T cell receptor beta chains follows, all from one sample in a study of blood T cell repertoires in COVID-19. Profiled with immunoSEQ multiplex PCR; TCRdb holds only in-frame clones, not every one. The sample has some 250,000 clones; around 88% are singletons. The sequenced sample was PBMCs or T cells enriched from blood (not recorded which). These TCRs come from a middle-aged man who had recovered from COVID-19. Each CDR3 is given with its conserved first and last residue. Fields, in order: V gene, J gene, clone size, D gene, CDR3 DNA, CDR3 protein. A D gene is named only where the DNA matches it firmly. Expanded clones get a size class; other rows say once, few or many, or leave the size out.

>TRBV21-1|TRBJ2-7|.|.
TGTGCCATGTACAGGGGGCGCAGGCCCGGCGAGCAGTACTTC
CAMYRGRRPGEQYF
>TRBV2|TRBJ1-4|.|.
TGTGCCAGCATGGAACGGGCAACTAATGAAAAACTGTTTTTT
CASMERATNEKLFF
>TRBV7-9|TRBJ2-3|.|.
TGTGCCAGCAGCACAATACAGGGTAGCACAGATACGCAGTATTTT
CASSTIQGSTDTQYF
>TRBV7-2|TRBJ2-2|.|TRBD2
TGTGCCAGCAGCTTATCCCAAGCGGGAGGGGCCGGGGAGCTGTTTTTT
CASSLSQAGGAGELFF
>TRBV19|TRBJ2-5|.|TRBD1
TGTGCCAGTAGGGCAGGGGGCGGGCGTGAGACCCAGTACTTC
CASRAGGGRETQYF
>TRBV19|TRBJ1-3|.|.
TGTGCCAGTAGTATGTACAGTATGTCTGGAAACACCATATATTTT
CASSMYSMSGNTIYF
>TRBV14|TRBJ2-1|.|.
TGTGCCAGCAGCCAAGTTACGGGAATTTCCTACAATGAGCAGTTCTTC
CASSQVTGISYNEQFF
>TRBV5-6|TRBJ1-3|many|TRBD1
TGTGCCAGCAGCCCACCCGACAGGGCGAACTCTGGAAACACCATATATTTT
CASSPPDRANSGNTIYF
>TRBV11-2|TRBJ1-1|.|.
TGTGCCAGCAGCTTAGCGGCAGACTTCATCACTGAAGCTTTCTTT
CASSLAADFITEAFF
>TRBV7-9|TRBJ2-7|.|.
TGTGCCAGCAGCTTAGATGGGGGGACCTCCTACGAGCAGTACTTC
CASSLDGGTSYEQYF
>TRBV9|TRBJ2-7|once|.
TGTGCCAGCAGCACCCGCGGGTACGGGGTTGACGAGCAGTACTTC
CASSTRGYGVDEQYF
>TRBV7-2|TRBJ2-7|.|.
TGTGCCAGCAGCTTAGGACAGCCTTACGAGCAGTACTTC
CASSLGQPYEQYF
>TRBV6-6|TRBJ1-5|.|.
TGTGCCAGCACCGAGGGAAATCAGCCCCAGCATTTT
CASTEGNQPQHF
>TRBV19|TRBJ1-1|.|.
TGTGCCAGTTCCCCCTTGGGGAGTGAAGCTTTCTTT
CASSPLGSEAFF
>TRBV11-1|TRBJ2-1|.|TRBD1
TGTGCCAGCAGGGATAGTGTGGGACAGGGGTACAATGAGCAGTTCTTC
CASRDSVGQGYNEQFF
>TRBV6-5|TRBJ2-7|.|.
TGTGCCAGCAGTTATACAGGGACACCCGCCTACGAGCAGTACTTC
CASSYTGTPAYEQYF
>TRBV29-1|TRBJ2-4|.|.
TGCAGCGTTGAATTTACAGGAGTGGGGTACATTCAGTACTTC
CSVEFTGVGYIQYF
>TRBV4-3|TRBJ2-2|.|.
TGCGCCAGCAGCCAAGCCGTATGGGGCCAGGATAGAACGAACACCGGGGAGCTGTTTTTT
CASSQAVWGQDRTNTGELFF